The 14 T cell receptor beta chains given below trace back to one sample, sequenced in a study of T cell changes during pregnancy in multiple sclerosis. Clones were sequenced by immunoSEQ multiplex PCR, and TCRdb holds only the in-frame ones, with some missing. The sample yields 65,000 to 75,000 clones, approximately 90% seen once. Source: peripheral blood, taken in the second trimester of pregnancy. Every receptor here comes from a female donor with multiple sclerosis, enrolled in a pregnancy study.

The gene calls are TRBV4-1 and TRBJ1-2, with a weak D call TRBD1 (5 bases). V was trimmed by 0 bases and J by 0 bases, leaving 11 bases between them. The germline V gene has CDR1 MGHRA and CDR2 YSYEKL. CDR3 length equals 16 residues. The CDR3: CASSQDPRAANYGYTF. The DNA of the CDR3 is TGCGCCAGCAGCCAAGACCCCAGGGCGGCTAACTATGGCTACACCTTC.

V usage is TRBV19 and J usage is TRBJ2-1, with D maybe TRBD2 (5 bases). Trimming cost V 2 bases and J 9 bases, with 14 bases left between them. The CDR3 length is 14 residues. Germline V gene lookup returns CDR1 LNHDA and CDR2 SQIVND (reference sequence). CDR3 protein: CASSIQGTGSEQFF. Here the CDR3 DNA reads TGTGCCAGTAGTATACAAGGTACGGGGTCTGAGCAGTTCTTC.

V is TRBV27 and J is TRBJ2-7; 7 nucleotides agree with TRBD1. Germline CDR1 MNHEY, CDR2 SMNVEV (reference sequence). This CDR3 has 13 residues. Trimming removed 7 bases from V and 2 bases from J; junction bases left unmatched: 5. The CDR3 region has the DNA TGTGCCAGCAAACGACAGGGCACCTACGAGCAGTACTTC. Translation gives CASKRQGTYEQYF.

This clone has just one count. The chain is built from TRBV11-2 and TRBJ2-3; weak D call: TRBD2 (7 bases). Trimming pared 5 bases from V and 4 bases from J, leaving 16 bases between. This CDR3 contains 15 residues. Germline V gene data show CDR1 as SGHAT and CDR2 as FQNNGV. The DNA of the CDR3 is TGTGCCAGCAGCCGTCGGGGCGGGGGCCCAGATACGCAGTATTTT. This gives the protein CASSRRGGGPDTQYF.

The V and J genes are TRBV9 and TRBJ1-2; the D gene is possibly TRBD1 (5 bases). Germline V gives CDR1 SGDLS, CDR2 YYNGEE. Trimming removed 4 bases at V and 3 bases at J, with 16 bases between. The CDR3 loop spans 15 amino acids. CDR3 bases: TGTGCCAGCAGCCTCCAGACAGCGCTAGACTATGGCTACACCTTC. Amino acid sequence: CASSLQTALDYGYTF.

This chain connects TRBV5-1 to TRBJ2-2, with 12 bases aligning to TRBD2. The CDR3 is 17 amino acids. V lost 4 bases and J lost 3; bases outside the gene matches: 7. Germline CDR1 reads SGHRS; CDR2 reads YFSETQ. CDR3 nucleotide sequence: TGCGCCAGCAGCCCCAGGACTAGCGGGAAAGACACCGGGGAGCTGTTTTTT. Its translation: CASSPRTSGKDTGELFF.

The chain is built from TRBV7-8 and TRBJ2-1; maybe TRBD1 (6 bases). CDR3 length equals 13 residues. The V end was cut by 5 bases, the J end by 9 bases, with 14 bases between. Germline loops: CDR1 SGHVS, CDR2 FQNEAQ. As DNA, the CDR3 is TGTGCCAGCAGCCCCCGGACAGACCTTGAGCAGTTCTTC. Residues: CASSPRTDLEQFF.

In the case of this clone: A read error may account for a junction end that differs from germline. The chain is built from TRBV30 and TRBJ2-7; D perhaps matches TRBD1 (5 bases). From germline, CDR1 is GTSNPN and CDR2 SVGIG (reference sequence). The CDR3 consists of 11 residues. The CDR3 is CAWSPQGHLRF. The CDR3 region has the DNA TGTGCCTGGAGTCCGCAGGGCCACCTCAGGTTC. The full variable domain, its missing parts supplied by reference TRBV30 and TRBJ2-7, is SQTIHQWPATLVQPVGSPLSLECTVEGTSNPNLYWYRQAAGRGLQLLFYSVGIGQISSEVPQNLSASRPQDRQFILSSKKLLLSDSGFYLCAWSPQGHLRFGPGTRLTVT.

The chain is built from TRBV6-1 and TRBJ1-1, with D tentatively TRBD1 (6 bases). Trimming removed 6 bases from V and 3 bases from J, with 11 bases in between. Germline V gene sequence: CDR1 MNHNS, CDR2 SASEGT. The CDR3 is made up of 13 amino acids. In nucleotides, the CDR3 is TGTGCCAGCAGCCAAGAGGGGGACACTGAAGCTTTCTTT. Protein sequence: CASSQEGDTEAFF.

V is TRBV11-2 and J is TRBJ1-2; D call uncertain. Between the trimmed V and J ends, which lost 5 bases and 5 bases, there was a span of 18 bases. Germline values: CDR1 SGHAT, CDR2 FQNNGV. CDR3 size: 15 residues. In nucleotides, the CDR3 is TGTGCCAGCAGCCGCGACAACGGCGTCTTGTATGGCTACACCTTC. Translating gives CASSRDNGVLYGYTF.

The chain joins TRBV5-1 to TRBJ1-3; 8 nucleotides agree with TRBD1. Germline CDR1 reads SGHRS; CDR2 reads YFSETQ. The CDR3 loop spans 15 amino acids. Losses at the gene ends were 4 bases for V and 2 bases for J; bases not matched to a gene: 5. DNA for the CDR3: TGCGCCAGCAGCCTTACGACAGGGGCTGGAAACACCATATATTTT. Translation: CASSLTTGAGNTIYF.

This rearrangement joins TRBV30 to TRBJ2-7, with TRBD1 matching 10 bases. Germline V lookup: CDR1 GTSNPN, CDR2 SVGIG (reference sequence). The V segment lost 2 bases and the J segment 13 bases; nucleotides outside the gene matches: 14. The CDR3 is 14 amino acids. This chain's CDR3 is CAWSPGTGVTRRYF. For the CDR3, the DNA is TGTGCCTGGAGTCCCGGGACAGGGGTTACGAGGCGTTACTTC. Using reference TRBV30 and TRBJ2-7 for the parts outside the CDR3, the full variable domain is SQTIHQWPATLVQPVGSPLSLECTVEGTSNPNLYWYRQAAGRGLQLLFYSVGIGQISSEVPQNLSASRPQDRQFILSSKKLLLSDSGFYLCAWSPGTGVTRRYFGPGTRLTVT.

The rearrangement links TRBV15 to TRBJ2-3; tentative D call: TRBD2 (7 bases). Trimming left V 3 bases short and J 4 bases short, with 20 bases between. This CDR3 has 17 amino acids. Germline loops: CDR1 LNHNV, CDR2 YYDKDF (reference sequence). The CDR3 sequence is CATSRESSGPGADTQYF. CDR3 nucleotides: TGTGCCACCAGCAGGGAATCTAGCGGCCCAGGGGCAGATACGCAGTATTTT. Full variable domain (remainder filled in from reference TRBV15 and TRBJ2-3): DAMVIQNPRYQVTQFGKPVTLSCSQTLNHNVMYWYQQKSSQAPKLLFHYYDKDFNNEADTPDNFQSRRPNTSFCFLDIRSPGLGDTAMYLCATSRESSGPGADTQYFGPGTRLTVL.

This chain joins TRBV7-9 and TRBJ1-2; the D gene is possibly TRBD1 (5 bases). The CDR3 sequence is 13 residues long. With 6 bases removed from V and 4 bases from J, the gap between germline ends came to 12 bases. Germline V gene lookup returns CDR1 SEHNR and CDR2 FQNEAQ (reference sequence). The CDR3 sequence: CASSLDRPYGYTF. Here the CDR3 DNA reads TGTGCCAGCAGTCTAGACAGACCCTATGGCTACACCTTC.